The next 30 T cell receptor beta chains were all read from a single sample in a study of shared clonotypes between healthy human individuals. Naive CD8 cells lacked CD45RO, underwent positive selection for CCR7 and left out terminally differentiated effector memory CD45RA+ cells. Assay: immunoSEQ multiplex PCR; the TCRdb copy retains only in-frame clones and omits some. The sample carries around 2.1 million clones, approximately 94% recorded once. Sequences were obtained from naive CD8+ T cells from PBMCs. The receptors stem from a man between 18 and 35 years old in good health. Some clones in this sample may be carry-over from other donors' samples.

The rearrangement uses TRBV4-2 and TRBJ1-5; the D gene is possibly TRBD1 (5 bases). The germline V gene has CDR1 LGHNA and CDR2 YNFKEQ. The CDR3 consists of 15 residues. V lost 2 bases, J lost 4 bases, and 12 bases lay in between. The CDR3 region is CASSQRQGLNQPQHF. Here the CDR3 DNA reads TGTGCCAGCAGCCAAAGGCAGGGTTTGAATCAGCCCCAGCATTTT.

This clone has a handful of counts. This chain uses TRBV4-2 with TRBJ2-7, with D tentatively TRBD1 or TRBD2 (5 bases each). V lost 1 base to trimming and J lost 2 bases, with 12 bases between them. Germline V gives CDR1 LGHNA, CDR2 YNFKEQ. The CDR3 length is 15 residues. The CDR3 spells CASSQVGEWAYEQYF. The CDR3 nucleotides are TGTGCCAGCAGCCAAGTGGGGGAGTGGGCCTACGAGCAGTACTTC.

The chain has TRBV7-6 and TRBJ2-7; no clear D gene. Trimming removed 5 bases at V and 4 bases at J, with 12 bases between. The V gene's germline CDR1 is SGHVS and CDR2 FNYEAQ. The CDR3 has 13 amino acids. The CDR3 DNA is TGTGCCAGCAGCCCCTGGGTAGGGTACGAGCAGTACTTC. Residues: CASSPWVGYEQYF. Using reference TRBV7-6 and TRBJ2-7 for the parts outside the CDR3, the full variable domain is GAGVSQSPRYKVTKRGQDVALRCDPISGHVSLYWYRQALGQGPEFLTYFNYEAQQDKSGLPNDRFSAERPEGSISTLTIQRTEQRDSAMYRCASSPWVGYEQYFGPGTRLTVT.

The chain recombines TRBV10-2 with TRBJ1-1; D is uncertain. The germline V and J ends were trimmed by 7 bases and 1 base, with 10 bases remaining between them. The CDR3 length is 13 residues. The germline V gene has CDR1 WSHSY and CDR2 SAAADI. In DNA form, the CDR3 reads TGCGCCAGCAAGTCCTTTACGAACACTGAAGCTTTCTTT. It is translated as CASKSFTNTEAFF.

This chain joins TRBV10-3 and TRBJ2-2, with 10 bases fitting TRBD2. J gave up 2 bases and V 10 bases, and 10 bases lay outside the gene matches. This CDR3 has 16 residues. The germline CDR1 and CDR2 sequences are ENHRY and SYGVKD. CDR3: CATRGLADSNTGELFF. CDR3 sequence (DNA): TGTGCCACCCGCGGACTAGCGGACTCCAACACCGGGGAGCTGTTTTTT.

The chain has TRBV6-1 and TRBJ2-3; a weak D match, TRBD2 (5 bases). Trimming removed 0 bases from V and 1 base from J, with 8 bases in between. This CDR3 region has 15 residues. Germline V gene lookup returns CDR1 MNHNS and CDR2 SASEGT. CDR3 amino acids: CASSEARGGTDTQYF. In nucleotides, the CDR3 is TGTGCCAGCAGTGAAGCACGGGGTGGCACAGATACGCAGTATTTT.

The rearrangement uses TRBV10-2 and TRBJ2-1; D call uncertain. V was trimmed by 1 base and J by 8 bases, leaving 12 bases between them. CDR1 WSHSY and CDR2 SAAADI come from the germline V gene. CDR3 length: 14 residues. The CDR3 DNA reads as TGCGCCAGCAGTGAGTATGTGGTTACTGATGAGCAGTTCTTC. Protein product: CASSEYVVTDEQFF.

This chain joins TRBV4-3 and TRBJ2-1, with D possibly being TRBD2 (6 bases). The CDR3 contains 16 residues. Trimming shortened V by 1 base and J by 1 base, and 11 bases separated the two germline ends. Germline CDR1 LGHNA, CDR2 YSLEER. The CDR3 DNA is TGCGCCAGCAGCCAAGGTCGGGGGTATTCCTACAATGAGCAGTTCTTC. Protein: CASSQGRGYSYNEQFF.

The rearrangement uses TRBV4-1 and TRBJ1-5, with TRBD1 matching 9 bases. The V gene end was trimmed by 5 bases and the J gene end by 2 bases; junction bases not matched to a gene: 4. CDR1 is MGHRA and CDR2 is YSYEKL in the germline V gene. This CDR3 spans 15 amino acids. The chain's CDR3 is CASSAWTGGNQPQHF. For the CDR3, the DNA is TGCGCCAGCAGCGCCTGGACAGGGGGCAATCAGCCCCAGCATTTT.

Notes on this clone: In the same sample, other DNA sequences code for this CDR3. This chain uses TRBV30 with TRBJ2-3; D is undetermined. Germline V gives CDR1 GTSNPN, CDR2 SVGIG (reference sequence). This CDR3 region has 13 residues. Trimming pared 0 bases from V and 3 bases from J, leaving 7 bases between. Here the CDR3 DNA reads TGTGCCTGGAGTGTAGGCGAAACAGATACGCAGTATTTT. Residues: CAWSVGETDTQYF.

This chain links TRBV16 with TRBJ2-2; tentative D call: TRBD2 (6 bases). The ends were cut back, 0 bases at V and 4 bases at J, with 12 bases in the middle. Germline V gene lookup returns CDR1 KGHSY and CDR2 FQNENV. The CDR3 sequence is 16 residues long. CDR3 amino acids: CASSQSEVRGTGELFF. The CDR3 DNA is TGTGCCAGCAGCCAATCGGAGGTGCGGGGCACCGGGGAGCTGTTTTTT.

Only one count was recorded for this clone. The chain couples TRBV19 to TRBJ1-1, with a possible D match to TRBD1 (5 bases). This CDR3 spans 14 amino acids. V was cut by 5 bases and J by 1 base, with 11 bases left in between. The germline V gene has CDR1 LNHDA and CDR2 SQIVND (reference sequence). CDR3 residues: CASSPGGGNTEAFF. The CDR3, as DNA: TGTGCCAGTAGTCCCGGGGGGGGGAACACTGAAGCTTTCTTT.

This clone appeared once. The chain is built from TRBV5-8 and TRBJ2-3, with D uncertain. Germline lookup yields CDR1 SGHTS and CDR2 YDEGEE. This CDR3 is 14 amino acids long. Trimming removed 0 bases from V and 0 bases from J, with 5 bases in between. The CDR3, as DNA: TGTGCCAGCAGCTTGGGGTATAGCACAGATACGCAGTATTTT. Amino acid sequence: CASSLGYSTDTQYF.

V is TRBV6-6 and J is TRBJ1-5; no clear D gene. V lost 4 bases, J lost 4 bases, and 14 bases lay in between. Germline V gene data show CDR1 as MNHNY and CDR2 as SVGAGI (reference sequence). The CDR3 covers 15 residues. The CDR3 region is CASSFTQIGNQPQHF. The CDR3 nucleotides read TGTGCCAGCAGTTTTACACAAATTGGAAATCAGCCCCAGCATTTT.

This chain uses TRBV27 with TRBJ2-2, with D perhaps being TRBD1 or TRBD2 (6 bases each). V lost 5 bases and J 6 bases, leaving 19 bases between the germline ends. Germline lookup yields CDR1 MNHEY and CDR2 SMNVEV (reference sequence). The CDR3 extends over 16 amino acids. The CDR3 DNA reads TGTGCCAGCAGTCCTACGCCGAGGGGGAGGTCCGGGGAGCTGTTTTTT. This gives the protein CASSPTPRGRSGELFF.

This chain connects TRBV7-9 to TRBJ2-1; 9 positions agree with TRBD1. Losses at the gene ends were 5 bases for V and 3 bases for J; bases not matched to a gene: 5. CDR1 is SEHNR, CDR2 FQNEAQ, per germline (reference sequence). The CDR3 runs 15 residues. The CDR3 spells CASSPRDRDYNEQFF. DNA of the CDR3: TGTGCCAGCAGCCCACGGGACAGGGACTACAATGAGCAGTTCTTC.

The V call is TRBV5-8, the J call TRBJ2-7; TRBD2 agrees at 7 bases. The J segment lost 7 bases and the V segment lost 2 bases, leaving 12 bases of the junction unmatched. The CDR3 has 15 amino acids. Germline loops: CDR1 SGHTS, CDR2 YDEGEE. The CDR3 bases are TGTGCCAGCAGCTTATCGGGCAGCCCGGGAGGAGAGCAGTACTTC. Amino acid sequence: CASSLSGSPGGEQYF.

This chain connects TRBV7-9 to TRBJ2-1; 12 nucleotides line up with TRBD2. The germline V gene encodes CDR1 SEHNR and CDR2 FQNEAQ (reference sequence). The CDR3 runs 16 residues. The ends lost 5 bases at V and 8 bases at J; junction bases unmatched: 10. The CDR3 region has the DNA TGTGCCAGCAGCCCCCACGCTAGCGGGAGGGTCTATGAGCAGTTCTTC. Translation gives CASSPHASGRVYEQFF.

CDR3 sequence reads: CASSPRGTTNEKLFF. Written as DNA, the CDR3 is TGTGCCAGCAGCCCGAGGGGGACAACTAATGAAAAACTGTTTTTT. The chain links TRBV5-6 to TRBJ1-4, with D perhaps matching TRBD1 (6 bases). Germline V gives CDR1 SGHDT, CDR2 YYEEEE. The length of the CDR3 is 15 residues. V gave up 4 bases and J gave up 0 bases, with 10 bases separating them.

The chain joins TRBV5-4 to TRBJ2-2; 9 bases agree with TRBD2. Per germline, CDR1 SGHNT and CDR2 YYREEE (reference sequence). The CDR3 is 17 residues long. Unmatched junction bases numbered 15, after V lost 5 bases and J lost 7 bases. CDR3 coding DNA: TGTGCCAGCAGTATGCACTCCGGGACTAGCAGTGTCGGGGAGCTGTTTTTT. Amino acids: CASSMHSGTSSVGELFF.

The rearrangement uses TRBV5-6 and TRBJ2-1; 12 nucleotides agree with TRBD2. With 2 bases clipped from V and 7 bases from J, the junction kept 4 bases outside the gene matches. This CDR3 region has 15 residues. Germline CDR1 is SGHDT and CDR2 is YYEEEE. The CDR3 nucleotides are TGTGCCAGCAGCTTCCTAGCGGGAGGGCCGAATGAGCAGTTCTTC. It yields the protein CASSFLAGGPNEQFF.

V and J are TRBV7-9 and TRBJ2-4; D is undetermined. The CDR3 is 17 residues long. Trimming cost V 1 base and J 7 bases, with 20 bases left between them. The germline gives CDR1 SEHNR, CDR2 FQNEAQ (reference sequence). The DNA of the CDR3 is TGTGCCAGCAGCTTAGAGTCATTATGGACGGAAAGTAACATTCAGTACTTC. Encoded protein: CASSLESLWTESNIQYF.

In this sample, this clone turned up once. The identical CDR3 is also encoded by other nucleotide sequences in the sample. J is TRBJ1-3 and V is TRBV9, with a weak D call TRBD1 (6 bases). CDR3 size: 15 residues. Germline values: CDR1 SGDLS, CDR2 YYNGEE. Trimming took off 0 bases at V and 0 bases at J, with 7 bases between the two ends. This CDR3 is CASSVGDTSGNTIYF. The CDR3 DNA reads as TGTGCCAGCAGCGTAGGGGACACCTCTGGAAACACCATATATTTT.

J is TRBJ2-1 and V is TRBV10-1; 7 bases map to TRBD2. The CDR3 runs to 15 residues. With 2 bases clipped from V and 7 bases from J, the junction kept 8 bases outside the gene matches. Germline V CDR1 and CDR2: WNHNN, SYGVQD (reference sequence). The CDR3 region has the DNA TGCGCCAGCAGTGAGGGGACTACGCTCGGGAATGAGCAGTTCTTC. It is translated as CASSEGTTLGNEQFF.

The rearrangement links TRBV6-1 to TRBJ2-7; 7 bases align to TRBD1. The germline gives CDR1 MNHNS, CDR2 SASEGT. The CDR3 sequence is 14 residues long. V gave up 4 bases and J gave up 5 bases; unmatched junction bases: 8. CDR3 sequence: CASSARQGFDEQYF. The CDR3 DNA reads as TGTGCCAGCAGTGCCCGACAGGGATTCGACGAGCAGTACTTC.

The chain has TRBV4-1 and TRBJ2-5; possibly TRBD1 for D (7 bases). Germline CDR1 reads MGHRA; CDR2 reads YSYEKL. CDR3 size: 16 residues. Trimming removed 0 bases at V and 3 bases at J, with 14 bases between. CDR3 in amino acids: CASSQDVGGGKETQYF. Written as DNA, the CDR3 is TGCGCCAGCAGCCAAGATGTCGGAGGGGGCAAAGAGACCCAGTACTTC.

This chain links TRBV19 with TRBJ1-5, with 7 positions matching TRBD1. Unmatched junction bases numbered 10, after V lost 5 bases and J lost 0 bases. CDR3 length: 17 residues. The germline CDR1 and CDR2 sequences are LNHDA and SQIVND (reference sequence). CDR3 bases: TGTGCCAGTAGTCCATTTGGGACAGCTTATAGCAATCAGCCCCAGCATTTT. Translation gives CASSPFGTAYSNQPQHF.

The gene calls are TRBV4-1 and TRBJ1-1; weak D call: TRBD1 (5 bases). The CDR3 totals 17 residues. The V end lost 4 bases, the J end lost 1 base, and 19 bases lay between the germline ends. Germline V CDR1 and CDR2: MGHRA, YSYEKL. CDR3 loop: CASSPPGIVGENTEAFF. CDR3 bases: TGCGCCAGCAGCCCTCCCGGAATAGTAGGGGAGAACACTGAAGCTTTCTTT.

This chain uses TRBV27 with TRBJ1-5, with unresolved D. This CDR3 has 15 amino acids. Trimming took off 3 bases at V and 2 bases at J, with 11 bases between the two ends. Germline lookup yields CDR1 MNHEY and CDR2 SMNVEV (reference sequence). The DNA for the CDR3 is TGTGCCAGCAGTTTTGGAGCCAAAGGCAATCAGCCCCAGCATTTT. Protein: CASSFGAKGNQPQHF.

The chain joins TRBV7-8 to TRBJ2-7; TRBD1 matches 9 bases. This CDR3 spans 16 amino acids. CDR1 is SGHVS, CDR2 FQNEAQ, per germline. V shed 4 bases and J 5 bases; nucleotides not matched to a gene: 12. The CDR3 reads CASSSFPGTGYNEQYF. CDR3 in DNA: TGTGCCAGCAGCTCCTTTCCCGGGACAGGGTACAACGAGCAGTACTTC.